This TCR beta chain came from a study of blood T cell repertoires in COVID-19 (dated by TCRdb to 2018 to 2020). Background for the entire study: Samples covering the acute and convalescent phases of COVID-19 were provided by collaborators in the United States, Italy and Spain. The prospective study material was composed of cDNA or gDNA derived from T cells, B-cell-depleted T cells, or PBMCs. The dataset comprised deeply sampled blood TCRbeta repertoires from subjects exposed to, actively infected with, or recovered from COVID-19. The repertoires were made available in a free public database intended to serve as a resource for research on the immune response to SARS-CoV-2. Samples were obtained from the ongoing ImmuneRACE study (first 160 participants) and from 950 to 1,500 subjects provided by 6 global collaborators. The sample metadata nearly always contained a de-identified subject ID, COVID-19 status, age in years and sex. Where available, HLA class I and class II types were obtained from metadata supplied by the sample provider rather than from assay-based typing.

Samples from volunteer blood donors who had recovered from COVID-19 were contributed by a second Seattle source. The collaborating institutions used their own protocols to collect whole blood in K2EDTA tubes. Collaborator samples were shipped for TCRbeta analysis as frozen whole blood, isolated PBMCs, or DNA extracted from either sample type. Points on this clone: Its target antigen remains unknown. Per-nucleotide qualities are absent, and no much larger clonotype sits a single base away.

General findings and caveats noted by the study authors: The amount of clinical and demographic metadata varied by source and participant and was provided uncurated.

TCRbeta CDR3 regions were amplified from genomic DNA by means of the immunoSEQ Assay, a bias-controlled multiplex PCR. Processing in the source paper ran as follows. The number of nucleated cells in each sample was estimated by amplification of reference gene primers within the assay. To quantify the absolute abundance of each unique TCRbeta CDR3 rearrangement, sequence reads were collapsed and filtered. For each sample, productive Simpson clonality was calculated as the square root of Simpson's diversity index across productive rearrangements. Held by TCRdb, this immuneACCESS table contains in-frame sequences only and omits some clones. Under half of the omission traces to an unresolved V gene where checked; the cause of the rest is unknown. From that table come the V and J calls and clone size; the DNA was used to work out D and trimming. The sample table records around 250,000 clones; about 89% of these occur just once. Approximately 1.5% of the sample lies in the top ten.

This TCR came from a woman aged 55-69 years who had recovered from COVID-19. Sample: peripheral blood.

The CDR3 region: CASSLKGLAGGSGDTQYF. The DNA sequence reads TGTGCCAGCAGCTTAAAGGGACTAGCGGGGGGATCAGGAGATACGCAGTATTTT. The V and J genes are TRBV7-2 and TRBJ2-3; 15 bases in the junction line up with TRBD2. The CDR3 measures 18 amino acids from cysteine to phenylalanine. Of all the DNA, just the CDR3 is kept, 54 bases in frame from base 1. The germline V gene yields SGHTA for CDR1 and FQGNSA for CDR2. The germline V and J ends show losses of 2 bases and 5 bases respectively, and no gene match explains 8 bases of the junction.